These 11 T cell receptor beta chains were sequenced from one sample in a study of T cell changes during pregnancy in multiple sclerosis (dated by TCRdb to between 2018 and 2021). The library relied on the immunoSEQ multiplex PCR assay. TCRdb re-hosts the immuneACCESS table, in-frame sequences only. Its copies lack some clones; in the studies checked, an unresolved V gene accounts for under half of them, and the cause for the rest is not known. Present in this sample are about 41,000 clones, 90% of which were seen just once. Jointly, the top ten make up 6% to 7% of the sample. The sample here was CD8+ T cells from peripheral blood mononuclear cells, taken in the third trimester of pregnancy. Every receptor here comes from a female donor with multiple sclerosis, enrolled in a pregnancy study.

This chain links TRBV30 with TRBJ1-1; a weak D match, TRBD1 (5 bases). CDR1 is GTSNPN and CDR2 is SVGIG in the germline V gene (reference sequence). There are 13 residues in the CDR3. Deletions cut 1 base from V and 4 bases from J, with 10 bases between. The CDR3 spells CAWSADSSTEAFF. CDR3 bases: TGTGCCTGGAGTGCCGACAGCAGCACTGAAGCTTTCTTT.

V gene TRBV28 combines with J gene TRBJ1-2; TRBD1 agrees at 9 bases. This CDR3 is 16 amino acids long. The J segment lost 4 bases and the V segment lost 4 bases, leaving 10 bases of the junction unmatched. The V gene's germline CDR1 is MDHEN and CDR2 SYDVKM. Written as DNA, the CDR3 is TGTGCCAGCAGTTCGACAGGGGGGCCGCTTCCCTATGGCTACACCTTC. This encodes CASSSTGGPLPYGYTF.

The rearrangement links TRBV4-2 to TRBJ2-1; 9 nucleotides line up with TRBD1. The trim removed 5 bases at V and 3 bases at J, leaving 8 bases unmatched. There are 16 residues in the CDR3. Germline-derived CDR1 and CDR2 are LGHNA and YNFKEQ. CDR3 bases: TGTGCCAGCAGCGTTTCACAGGGGGCGGTCTACAATGAGCAGTTCTTC. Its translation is CASSVSQGAVYNEQFF.

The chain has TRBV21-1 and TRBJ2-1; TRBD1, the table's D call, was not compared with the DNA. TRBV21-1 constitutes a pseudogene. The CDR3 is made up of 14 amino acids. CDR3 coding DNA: TGTGCCAGCAGCAACAGGGGGCGGAAGGATGAGCAGTTCTTC. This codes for CASSNRGRKDEQFF.

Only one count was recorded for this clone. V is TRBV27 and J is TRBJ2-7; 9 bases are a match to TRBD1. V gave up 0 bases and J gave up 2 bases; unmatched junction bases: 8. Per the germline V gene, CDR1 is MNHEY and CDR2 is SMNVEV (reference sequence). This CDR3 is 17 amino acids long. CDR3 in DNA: TGTGCCAGCAGTTTATCTCCCCCGGGACAGGGCGCCTACGAGCAGTACTTC. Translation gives CASSLSPPGQGAYEQYF.

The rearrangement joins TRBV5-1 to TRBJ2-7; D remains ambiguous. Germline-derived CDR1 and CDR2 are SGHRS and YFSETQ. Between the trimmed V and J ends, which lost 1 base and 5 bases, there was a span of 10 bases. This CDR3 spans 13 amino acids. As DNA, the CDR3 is TGCGCCAGCAGCTTGTTTAGCCCTAACGAGCAGTACTTC. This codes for CASSLFSPNEQYF.

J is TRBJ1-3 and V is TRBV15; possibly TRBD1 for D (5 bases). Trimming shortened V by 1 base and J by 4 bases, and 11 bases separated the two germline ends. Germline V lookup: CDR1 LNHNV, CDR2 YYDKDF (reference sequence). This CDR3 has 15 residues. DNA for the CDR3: TGTGCCACCAGCAGAGGTCAGGGTACGGGAAACACCATATATTTT. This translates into CATSRGQGTGNTIYF.

CDR3 in amino acids: CASTGGSTDTQYF. As DNA, the CDR3 is TGTGCCAGCACGGGGGGAAGCACAGATACGCAGTATTTT. The V and J genes are TRBV18 and TRBJ2-3, with TRBD2 identical over 7 bases. Losses at the gene ends were 8 bases for V and 0 bases for J; bases not matched to a gene: 2. This CDR3 spans 13 amino acids. In germline, CDR1 is KGHSH, CDR2 LQKENI.

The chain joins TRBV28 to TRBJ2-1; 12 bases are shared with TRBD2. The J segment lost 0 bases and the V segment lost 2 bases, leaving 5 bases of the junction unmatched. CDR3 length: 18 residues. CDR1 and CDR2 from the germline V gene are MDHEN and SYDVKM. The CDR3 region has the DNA TGTGCCAGCAGTTTACTAGCGGGAGGGGGGGGCTCCTACAATGAGCAGTTCTTC. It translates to CASSLLAGGGGSYNEQFF. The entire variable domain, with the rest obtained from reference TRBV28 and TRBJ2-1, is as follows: DVKVTQSSRYLVKRTGEKVFLECVQDMDHENMFWYRQDPGLGLRLIYFSYDVKMKEKGDIPEGYSVSREKKERFSLILESASTNQTSMYLCASSLLAGGGGSYNEQFFGPGTRLTVL.

This chain's CDR3 is CASSKSGSFTGELFF. The CDR3 DNA follows: TGTGCCAGCAGCAAAAGCGGCAGTTTCACCGGGGAGCTGTTTTTT. V and J are TRBV21-1 and TRBJ2-2; TRBD2 is the table's D call and was not checked against the DNA. TRBV21-1 counts as a pseudogene. The CDR3 has 15 residues.

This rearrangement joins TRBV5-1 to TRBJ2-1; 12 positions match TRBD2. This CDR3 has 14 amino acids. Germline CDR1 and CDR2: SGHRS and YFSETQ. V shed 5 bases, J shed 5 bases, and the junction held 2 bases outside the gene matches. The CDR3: CASSRTSGDNEQFF. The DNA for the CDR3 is TGCGCCAGCAGTCGGACTAGCGGGGACAATGAGCAGTTCTTC.